This entry lists 24 T cell receptor beta chains sequenced from one sample in a study of T cells in Graves' hyperthyroidism and ophthalmopathy. Amplified TCR beta CDR3 regions came from RNA transcripts. The study used the HTBI primer set for a first-round RT-PCR of the TCR CDR3. TCRdb recomputed calls from the multiplex PCR reads with MiXCR, one row per CDR3 protein. Of about 770,000 distinct CDR3 sequences listed, approximately 19% are singletons. Specimen: blood. These receptors all stem from a woman aged 45-60 years with Graves' hyperthyroidism that later progressed to Graves' ophthalmopathy.

The chain uses TRBV19 and TRBJ1-6; TRBD1 agrees at 8 bases. The CDR3 covers 15 residues. Germline V gives CDR1 LNHDA, CDR2 SQIVND (reference sequence). V trimming: 5 bases; J trimming: 5 bases; junction bases outside the gene matches: 5. In DNA, the CDR3 is TGTGCCAGTAGTTCCGACAGGGGTAATAATTCACCCCTCCACTTT. Its translation is CASSSDRGNNSPLHF.

This chain connects TRBV19 to TRBJ1-5; 7 bases are a match to TRBD1. J gave up 7 bases and V 4 bases, and 10 bases lay outside the gene matches. The length of the CDR3 is 15 residues. The germline V gene has CDR1 LNHDA and CDR2 SQIVND (reference sequence). The CDR3 nucleotides read TGTGCCAGTAGTACTCCGGGACAGTCGGGACAGCCCCAGCATTTT. This gives the protein CASSTPGQSGQPQHF.

The chain is built from TRBV9 and TRBJ2-5; 8 bases are shared with TRBD1. V shed 3 bases and J 7 bases; nucleotides not matched to a gene: 5. The germline V gene encodes CDR1 SGDLS and CDR2 YYNGEE. The CDR3 contains 13 residues. The CDR3 protein is CASSEDRAGTQYF. The DNA of the CDR3 is TGTGCCAGCAGCGAGGACAGGGCTGGGACCCAGTACTTC. Supplemented by reference TRBV9 and TRBJ2-5, the full variable domain reads DSGVTQTPKHLITATGQRVTLRCSPRSGDLSVYWYQQSLDQGLQFLIQYYNGEERAKGNILERFSAQQFPDLHSELNLSSLELGDSALYFCASSEDRAGTQYFGPGTRLLVL.

V gene TRBV12-3 or TRBV12-4 combines with J gene TRBJ2-2; 7 bases map to TRBD2. The J segment lost 4 bases and the V segment lost 10 bases, leaving 9 bases of the junction unmatched. CDR3 length: 14 amino acids. The CDR3 sequence: CATSMGRATGELFF. DNA of the CDR3: TGTGCCACTTCTATGGGGAGGGCCACCGGGGAGCTGTTTTTT.

There are many counts of this clonotype. J is TRBJ1-1 and V is TRBV3-1; no reliable D call. Germline assignment: CDR1 LGHDT and CDR2 YNNKEL (reference sequence). The ends were cut back, 2 bases at V and 7 bases at J, with 11 bases in the middle. This CDR3 spans 13 amino acids. The CDR3 nucleotides are TGTGCCAGCAGCCAATTTGTGAGGAATGAAGCTTTCTTT. It specifies CASSQFVRNEAFF.

The chain has TRBV20-1 and TRBJ2-4; maybe TRBD1 (5 bases). V was pared by 5 bases and J by 0 bases, with 11 bases between. This CDR3 spans 14 amino acids. CDR1 is DFQATT, CDR2 SNEGSKA, per germline (reference sequence). The CDR3, as DNA: TGCAGTGCTCACGACAGAGTAGCCAAAAACATTCAGTACTTC. Protein sequence: CSAHDRVAKNIQYF.

This chain uses TRBV12-3 or TRBV12-4 with TRBJ1-4; D call uncertain. CDR3 size: 15 residues. Trimming pared 3 bases from V and 3 bases from J, leaving 11 bases between. CDR3 residues: CASSFTRESNEKLFF. CDR3 nucleotide sequence: TGTGCCAGCAGTTTCACGAGGGAGTCTAATGAAAAACTGTTTTTT.

This clonotype appeared a few times. The chain has TRBV10-3 and TRBJ2-1; 11 positions match TRBD2. V shed 6 bases, J shed 6 bases, and the junction held 7 bases outside the gene matches. The CDR3 sequence is 15 residues long. Germline CDR1 is ENHRY and CDR2 is SYGVKD. CDR3 DNA: TGTGCCATCAGCACTAGCGGGGGCAAGCGCAATGAGCAGTTCTTC. Translated, it gives CAISTSGGKRNEQFF.

This clonotype was found a few times. The DNA for the CDR3 is TGTGCCAGCAGTAGGGGACACTCGAATGAAAAACTGTTTTTT. Translated, it gives CASSRGHSNEKLFF. V usage is TRBV12-3 or TRBV12-4 and J usage is TRBJ1-4, with D possibly matching TRBD1 (6 bases). Trimming took 5 bases from V and 5 from J, leaving 12 bases between them. This CDR3 has 14 residues.

This clonotype was observed at least ten times. V gene TRBV3-1 combines with J gene TRBJ1-2, with TRBD1 identical over 7 bases. Germline-derived CDR1 and CDR2 are LGHDT and YNNKEL (reference sequence). Unmatched junction bases numbered 5, after V lost 1 base and J lost 6 bases. The CDR3 extends over 14 amino acids. The CDR3 protein is CASSQGRQGNGYTF. CDR3 nucleotide sequence: TGTGCCAGCAGCCAAGGAAGACAGGGTAATGGCTACACCTTC.

This chain's CDR3 is CSARVLAGGSYNEQFF. The CDR3 bases are TGCAGTGCTAGAGTGCTAGCGGGGGGATCCTACAATGAGCAGTTCTTC. The chain carries TRBV20-1 and TRBJ2-1, with 11 bases identical to TRBD2. The CDR3 is 16 amino acids. Germline V gene sequence: CDR1 DFQATT, CDR2 SNEGSKA (reference sequence). V was pared by 1 base and J by 1 base, with 3 bases of the junction left unmatched.

The chain combines TRBV5-1 with TRBJ2-6; D unresolved. Germline CDR1 is SGHRS and CDR2 is YFSETQ. CDR3 size: 15 residues. The V end was cut by 7 bases, the J end by 1 base, with 12 bases between. The CDR3 region is CASLLGTSGANVLTF. The DNA for the CDR3 is TGCGCCAGCCTCTTGGGTACTTCTGGGGCCAACGTCCTGACTTTC.

This clonotype was found many times. The chain recombines TRBV7-9 with TRBJ2-1; D is unclear. Germline lookup yields CDR1 SEHNR and CDR2 FQNEAQ (reference sequence). V was cut by 4 bases and J by 6 bases, with 13 bases left in between. This CDR3 has 14 amino acids. In DNA, the CDR3 is TGTGCCAGCAGCTCGACGGGTCAGTCCAATGAGCAGTTCTTC. Its protein product is CASSSTGQSNEQFF.

This clonotype was detected a few times. The chain couples TRBV9 to TRBJ2-3; 8 bases line up with TRBD1. J lost 2 bases, V lost 3 bases, and 8 bases had no gene match. This CDR3 spans 16 amino acids. CDR1 and CDR2 (germline): SGDLS, YYNGEE. In DNA, the CDR3 is TGTGCCAGCAGCGCCCGGGACAGGCTAATCACAGATACGCAGTATTTT. Translation: CASSARDRLITDTQYF.

The table lists this clonotype with a few counts. The chain has TRBV9 and TRBJ2-5, with 7 bases fitting TRBD1. CDR1 is SGDLS, CDR2 YYNGEE, per germline. Unmatched junction bases numbered 3, after V lost 0 bases and J lost 4 bases. The CDR3 covers 14 residues. The DNA of the CDR3 is TGTGCCAGCAGCGTAGGAGGGGGCGGAGAGACCCAGTACTTC. Its protein product is CASSVGGGGETQYF.

The rearrangement joins TRBV12-5 to TRBJ1-5; no clear D. Germline CDR1 LGHNT, CDR2 FRNRAP. The CDR3 consists of 13 residues. Trimming cost V 6 bases and J 2 bases, with 8 bases left between them. This CDR3 reads CASGMGGNQPQHF. CDR3 DNA sequence: TGTGCTAGTGGAATGGGTGGCAATCAGCCCCAGCATTTT.

Many counts were recorded for this clonotype. The genes are TRBV18 and TRBJ2-1; no clear D gene. The V and J ends lost 0 bases and 6 bases respectively, with 3 bases between them. In germline, CDR1 is KGHSH, CDR2 LQKENI. This CDR3 is built from 12 residues. CDR3 amino acids: CASSPPLNEQFF. The CDR3 DNA sequence: TGTGCCAGCTCACCACCGCTCAATGAGCAGTTCTTC.

This clonotype showed up many times. The CDR3, as DNA: TGTGCCAGCAGGGCTCGGGGCACCGGGGAGCTGTTTTTT. Its translation is CASRARGTGELFF. The chain is built from TRBV12-3 or TRBV12-4 and TRBJ2-2; D might be TRBD2 (5 bases). The CDR3 has 13 amino acids. With 6 bases removed from V and 4 bases from J, the gap between germline ends came to 9 bases.

This clonotype was detected a few times. This chain joins TRBV9 and TRBJ1-2; no clear D. CDR1 is SGDLS and CDR2 is YYNGEE in the germline V gene. Trimming left V 3 bases short and J 0 bases short, with 12 bases between. This CDR3 has 15 amino acids. CDR3 nucleotide sequence: TGTGCCAGCAGCGCCGGGAACAGCGCTAACTATGGCTACACCTTC. Protein product: CASSAGNSANYGYTF.

This chain uses TRBV3-1 with TRBJ1-3, with D tentatively TRBD1 (5 bases). V was shortened by 0 bases and J by 0 bases, with 15 bases between the two germline ends. Germline assignment: CDR1 LGHDT and CDR2 YNNKEL (reference sequence). This CDR3 is built from 18 residues. CDR3 region: CASSQEMAGPSSGNTIYF. The CDR3 DNA reads TGTGCCAGCAGCCAAGAGATGGCAGGGCCCAGCTCTGGAAACACCATATATTTT.

About this clonotype itself: This could be a read error, since a much larger clone is one nucleotide away. V usage is TRBV18 and J usage is TRBJ2-1; 10 positions agree with TRBD1. The CDR3 sequence is 15 residues long. CDR1 is KGHSH and CDR2 is LQKENI in the germline V gene. Trimming cost V 2 bases and J 4 bases; bases outside gene matches: 2. The CDR3 DNA sequence: TGTGCCAGCTCACCATCGGGACAGGGGTACAATGAGCAGTTCTTC. Translating it yields CASSPSGQGYNEQFF.

This clonotype came up a few times. The V call is TRBV11-2, the J call TRBJ2-1; 12 nucleotides agree with TRBD2. CDR3 length equals 15 residues. Germline V CDR1 and CDR2: SGHAT, FQNNGV. Losses at the gene ends were 5 bases for V and 8 bases for J; bases not matched to a gene: 7. The CDR3 nucleotides are TGTGCCAGCAGCCAAATACTAGCGGGGGGCCATGAGCAGTTCTTC. Its translation is CASSQILAGGHEQFF.

The V gene is TRBV10-3, the J gene TRBJ1-1; D unclear. Germline lookup yields CDR1 ENHRY and CDR2 SYGVKD. Trimming removed 2 bases at V and 0 bases at J, with 4 bases between. This CDR3 has 13 residues. CDR3 loop: CAISEAVNTEAFF. CDR3 DNA: TGTGCCATCAGTGAGGCTGTGAACACTGAAGCTTTCTTT.

This rearrangement joins TRBV6-1 to TRBJ1-4; TRBD1 matches at 9 bases. Losses at the gene ends were 6 bases for V and 5 bases for J; bases not matched to a gene: 10. The CDR3 consists of 16 residues. Germline V gene lookup returns CDR1 MNHNS and CDR2 SASEGT. CDR3 in amino acids: CASRSVSGQGNEKLFF. DNA of the CDR3: TGTGCCAGCAGATCAGTGTCGGGACAGGGAAATGAAAAACTGTTTTTT.